This T cell receptor (beta chain) was captured by sequencing in a study of blood T cell repertoires in COVID-19. Study at large: Some COVID-19 samples were acute and others convalescent; all came from the United States, Italy and Spain. T cells, B-cell-depleted T cells, or PBMCs supplied cDNA or gDNA.

Trimming left V 2 bases short and J 8 bases short, with 14 bases between. Looked up from germline, CDR1 is SGHRS and CDR2 is YFSETQ. The CDR3 loop spans 14 amino acids. In the original processing: Estimation of nucleated cell counts was performed using reference gene primer amplification. Assay: immunoSEQ multiplex PCR; the TCRdb copy retains only in-frame clones and omits some. V and J calls plus clone size are reproduced from that table; the DNA served to infer D and trimming. Among 50,000 to 65,000 clones listed, about 83% were seen once. The source material was peripheral blood. The gene calls are TRBV5-1 and TRBJ2-1, with D tentatively TRBD2 (5 bases). The clonotype comes from a human donor in a cohort sampled during active COVID-19. CDR3 loop: CASSFDWETDEQFF. The CDR3 DNA follows: TGCGCCAGCAGCTTTGATTGGGAGACGGATGAGCAGTTCTTC. The full variable domain, completed using reference TRBV5-1 and TRBJ2-1, is KAGVTQTPRYLIKTRGQQVTLSCSPISGHRSVSWYQQTPGQGLQFLFEYFSETQRNKGNFPGRFSGRQFSNSRSEMNVSTLELGDSALYLCASSFDWETDEQFFGPGTRLTVL.